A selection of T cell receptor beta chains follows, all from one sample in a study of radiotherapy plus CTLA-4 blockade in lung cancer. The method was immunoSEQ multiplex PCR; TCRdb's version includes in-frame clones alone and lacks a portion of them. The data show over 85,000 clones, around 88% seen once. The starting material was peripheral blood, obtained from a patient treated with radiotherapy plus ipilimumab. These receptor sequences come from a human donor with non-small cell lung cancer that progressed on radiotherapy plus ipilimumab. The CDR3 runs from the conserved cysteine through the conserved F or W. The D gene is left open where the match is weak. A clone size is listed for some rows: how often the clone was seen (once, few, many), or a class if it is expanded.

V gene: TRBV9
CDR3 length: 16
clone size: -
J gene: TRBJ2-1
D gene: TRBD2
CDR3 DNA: TGTGCCAGCAGCCCCACTCCGGGACTAGCGGGAAATGAGCAGTTCTTC
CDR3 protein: CASSPTPGLAGNEQFF

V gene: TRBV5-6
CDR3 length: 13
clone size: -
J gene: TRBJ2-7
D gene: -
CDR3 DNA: TGTGCCAGCTCCCAGGGGACGTTTAGCGAGCAGTACTTC
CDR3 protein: CASSQGTFSEQYF

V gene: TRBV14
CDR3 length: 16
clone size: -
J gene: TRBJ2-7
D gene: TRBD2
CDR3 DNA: TGTGCCAGCAGCCAAGGGGCCCGGGAGGGCCTGGGCGAGCAGTACTTC
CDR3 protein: CASSQGAREGLGEQYF

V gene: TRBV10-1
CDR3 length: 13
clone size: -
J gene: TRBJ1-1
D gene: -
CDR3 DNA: TGCGCCAGCAGTGAGTCAGGGAAAAATGAAGCTTTCTTT
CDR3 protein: CASSESGKNEAFF

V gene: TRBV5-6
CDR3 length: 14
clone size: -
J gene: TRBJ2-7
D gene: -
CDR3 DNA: TGTGCCAGCAGCTTGTACGGGAGCTCCTACGAGCAGTACTTC
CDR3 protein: CASSLYGSSYEQYF

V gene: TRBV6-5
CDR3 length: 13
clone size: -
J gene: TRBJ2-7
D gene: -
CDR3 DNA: TGTGCCAGCACACGGCAGGGGGGGGGCGAGCAGTACTTC
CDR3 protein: CASTRQGGGEQYF

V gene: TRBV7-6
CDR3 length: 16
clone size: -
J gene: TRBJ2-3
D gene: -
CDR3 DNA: TGTGCCAGCAGCCCGTTGGGGGGCCAGAGGACAGATACGCAGTATTTT
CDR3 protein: CASSPLGGQRTDTQYF

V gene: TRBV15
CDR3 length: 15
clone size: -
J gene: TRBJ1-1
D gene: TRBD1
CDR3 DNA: TGTGCCACCAGCAGAGATCTCGACAGGGGGACTGAAGCTTTCTTT
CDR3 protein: CATSRDLDRGTEAFF

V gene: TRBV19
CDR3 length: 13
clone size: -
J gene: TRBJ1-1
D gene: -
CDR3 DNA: TGTGCCAGTAGTCCGAAACTAAACACTGAAGCTTTCTTT
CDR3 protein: CASSPKLNTEAFF

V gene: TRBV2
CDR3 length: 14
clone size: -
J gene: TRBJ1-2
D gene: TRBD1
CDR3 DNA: TGTGCCAGCAGTGAAACAGGGGGCATCTATGGCTACACCTTC
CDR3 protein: CASSETGGIYGYTF

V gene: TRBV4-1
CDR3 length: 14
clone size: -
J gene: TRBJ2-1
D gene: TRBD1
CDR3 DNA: TGCGCCAGCACCCCGGGACAGGCTTACAATGAGCAGTTCTTC
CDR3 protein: CASTPGQAYNEQFF

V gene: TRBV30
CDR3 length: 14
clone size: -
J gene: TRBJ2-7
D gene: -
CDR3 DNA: TGTGCCTGGAGTGTACAGGCGGGTACCTACGAGCAGTACTTC
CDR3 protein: CAWSVQAGTYEQYF

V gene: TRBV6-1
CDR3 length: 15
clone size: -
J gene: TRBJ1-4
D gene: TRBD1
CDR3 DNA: TGTGCCAGCAGTGGGGGGGGGACAGGGGATGAAAAACTGTTTTTT
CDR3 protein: CASSGGGTGDEKLFF

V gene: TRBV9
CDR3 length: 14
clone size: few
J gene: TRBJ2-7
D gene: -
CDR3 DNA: TGTGCCAGCAGCGGTGGTATGGTGGGTTACGAGCAGTACTTC
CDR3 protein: CASSGGMVGYEQYF

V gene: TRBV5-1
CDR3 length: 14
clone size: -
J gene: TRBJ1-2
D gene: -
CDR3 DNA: TGCGCCAGCAGCTTGGCGCCGGGGGCGGGCGGCTACACCTTC
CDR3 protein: CASSLAPGAGGYTF

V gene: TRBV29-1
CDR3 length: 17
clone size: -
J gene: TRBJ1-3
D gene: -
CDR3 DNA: TGCAGCGTTGAAGACCTGGGGTCCAGGGGCTCTGGAAACACCATATATTTT
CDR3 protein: CSVEDLGSRGSGNTIYF

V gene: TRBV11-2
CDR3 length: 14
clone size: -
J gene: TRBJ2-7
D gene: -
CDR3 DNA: TGTGCCAGCGCACGGGGGCCAAATGAACCCGAGCAGTACTTC
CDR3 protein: CASARGPNEPEQYF

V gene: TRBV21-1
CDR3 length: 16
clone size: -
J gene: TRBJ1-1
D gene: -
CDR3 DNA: TGTGCCAGCAGCAAAGCCCGACAGGGTATGAACACTGAAGCTTTCTTT
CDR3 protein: CASSKARQGMNTEAFF

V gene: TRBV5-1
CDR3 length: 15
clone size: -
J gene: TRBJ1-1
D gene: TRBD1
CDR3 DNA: TGCGCCAGCAGCACCATCGGACAGGGGGACACTGAAGCTTTCTTT
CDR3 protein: CASSTIGQGDTEAFF

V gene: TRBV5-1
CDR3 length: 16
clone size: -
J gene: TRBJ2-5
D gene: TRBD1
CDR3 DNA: TGCGCCAGCAGCCCGTCAAAACAGGGGCCCCAAGAGACCCAGTACTTC
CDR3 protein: CASSPSKQGPQETQYF

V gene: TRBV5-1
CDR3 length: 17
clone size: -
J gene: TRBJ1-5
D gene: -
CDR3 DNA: TGCGCCAGCAGCTTGCGGGGAGCAGAGGATAGCAATCAGCCCCAGCATTTT
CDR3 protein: CASSLRGAEDSNQPQHF

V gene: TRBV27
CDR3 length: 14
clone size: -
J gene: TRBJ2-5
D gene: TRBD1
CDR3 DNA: TGTGCCAGCAGTCCAGGACAGGCCCGGGAGACCCAGTACTTC
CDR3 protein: CASSPGQARETQYF

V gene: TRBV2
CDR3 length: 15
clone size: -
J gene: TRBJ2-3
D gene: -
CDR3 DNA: TGTGCCAGCAGTGAAGTAGGGTCTCGGGCAGATACGCAGTATTTT
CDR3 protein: CASSEVGSRADTQYF

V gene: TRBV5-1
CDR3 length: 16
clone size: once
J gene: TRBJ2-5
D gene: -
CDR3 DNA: TGCGCCAGCAGCTTGTTTGCGACTGGGCCCCAAGAGACCCAGTACTTC
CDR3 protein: CASSLFATGPQETQYF

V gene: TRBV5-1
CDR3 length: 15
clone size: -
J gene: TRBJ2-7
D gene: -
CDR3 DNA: TGCGCCAGCAGCTTGGTCACCGTAGGGATAAGTGAGCAGTACTTC
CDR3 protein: CASSLVTVGISEQYF

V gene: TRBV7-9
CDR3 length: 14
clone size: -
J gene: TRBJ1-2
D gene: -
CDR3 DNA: TGTGCCAGCAGCTTAGCGCGGGACAACTATGGCTACACCTTC
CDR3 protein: CASSLARDNYGYTF

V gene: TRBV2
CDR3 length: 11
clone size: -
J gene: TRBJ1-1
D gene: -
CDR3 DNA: TGTGCCAGCAGTGAAGTGGGGCCAGCTTTCTTT
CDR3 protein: CASSEVGPAFF

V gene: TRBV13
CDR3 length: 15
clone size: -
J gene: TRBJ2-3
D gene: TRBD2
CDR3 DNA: TGTGCCAGCAGCCAGCGGGAGGGCCGTTTAGATACGCAGTATTTT
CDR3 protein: CASSQREGRLDTQYF

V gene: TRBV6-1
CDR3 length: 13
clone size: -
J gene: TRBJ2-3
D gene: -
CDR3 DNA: TGTGCCAGCCGCCTTTCGGCCCCCGATACGCAGTATTTT
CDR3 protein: CASRLSAPDTQYF

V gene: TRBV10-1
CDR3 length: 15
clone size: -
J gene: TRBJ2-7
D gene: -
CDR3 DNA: TGCGCCAGCAGTGAAGGTGCCGGGGGAAACTACGAGCAGTACTTC
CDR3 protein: CASSEGAGGNYEQYF

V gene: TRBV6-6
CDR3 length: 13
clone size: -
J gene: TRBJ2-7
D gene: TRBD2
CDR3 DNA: TGTGCCAGCAATCGACGGGGGGCCTACGAGCAGTACTTC
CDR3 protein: CASNRRGAYEQYF

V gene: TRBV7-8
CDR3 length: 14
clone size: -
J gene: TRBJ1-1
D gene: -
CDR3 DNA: TGTGCCAGCAGCTTAGTTTCGGTTGACACTGAAGCTTTCTTT
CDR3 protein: CASSLVSVDTEAFF

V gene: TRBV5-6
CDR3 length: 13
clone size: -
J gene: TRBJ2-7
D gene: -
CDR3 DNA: TGTGCCAGCAAGTCTGGCAACTCCTACGAGCAGTACTTC
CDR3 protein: CASKSGNSYEQYF

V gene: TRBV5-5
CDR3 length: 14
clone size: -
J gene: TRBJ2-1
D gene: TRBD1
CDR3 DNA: TGTGCCAGCAGCGCGGGACAGGGGGCTAATGAGCAGTTCTTC
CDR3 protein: CASSAGQGANEQFF

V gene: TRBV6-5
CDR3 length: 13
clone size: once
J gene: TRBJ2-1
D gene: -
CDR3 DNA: TGTGCCAGCAGTTACTCGAGAGGTTATGAGCAGTTCTTC
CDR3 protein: CASSYSRGYEQFF

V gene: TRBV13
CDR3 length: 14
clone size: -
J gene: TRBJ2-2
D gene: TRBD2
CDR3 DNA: TGTGCCAGCAGCACCAGACTAGCGGAACGGGAGCTGTTTTTT
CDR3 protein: CASSTRLAERELFF

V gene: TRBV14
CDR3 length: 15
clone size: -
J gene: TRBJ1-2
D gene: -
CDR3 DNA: TGTGCCAGCAGCCAAGCGAAAGGCCCTAACTATGGCTACACCTTC
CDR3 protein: CASSQAKGPNYGYTF

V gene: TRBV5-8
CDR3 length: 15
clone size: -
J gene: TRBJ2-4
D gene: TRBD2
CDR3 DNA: TGTGCCAGCGGGATAGCGGGAATAGCCAAAAACATTCAGTACTTC
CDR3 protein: CASGIAGIAKNIQYF

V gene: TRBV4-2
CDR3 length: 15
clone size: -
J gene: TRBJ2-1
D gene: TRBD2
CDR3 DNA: TGTGCCAGCAACCCAAGACTAGCGGGAGACAATGAGCAGTTCTTC
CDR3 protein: CASNPRLAGDNEQFF

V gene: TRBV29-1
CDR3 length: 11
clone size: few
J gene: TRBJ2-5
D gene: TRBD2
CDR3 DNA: TGCAGCGTAGGACTAGCGGAGACCCAGTACTTC
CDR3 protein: CSVGLAETQYF

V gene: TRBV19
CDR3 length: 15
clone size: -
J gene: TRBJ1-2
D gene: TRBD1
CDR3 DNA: TGTGCCAGTACCACCGCGGACAGGGAGCACTATGGCTACACCTTC
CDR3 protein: CASTTADREHYGYTF

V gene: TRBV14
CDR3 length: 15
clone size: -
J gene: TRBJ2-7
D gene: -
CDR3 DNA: TGTGCCAGCAGCCAAGGGCTTGCGGACTCCTACGAGCAGTACTTC
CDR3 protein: CASSQGLADSYEQYF

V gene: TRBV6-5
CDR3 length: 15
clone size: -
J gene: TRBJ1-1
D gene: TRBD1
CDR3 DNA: TGTGCCAGCAGTTTAGGACAGGGCGGGGTGGGAAAAGCTTTCTTT
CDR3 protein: CASSLGQGGVGKAFF

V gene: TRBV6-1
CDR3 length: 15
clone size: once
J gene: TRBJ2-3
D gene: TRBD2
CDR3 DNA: TGTGCCAGCACTTTGGCGGGAGGGCATCCAGATACGCAGTATTTT
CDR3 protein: CASTLAGGHPDTQYF

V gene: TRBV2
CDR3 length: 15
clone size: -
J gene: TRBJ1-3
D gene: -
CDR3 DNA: TGTGCCAGCAGTGATAGAAGGGCTGGTGGAAACACCATATATTTT
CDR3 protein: CASSDRRAGGNTIYF

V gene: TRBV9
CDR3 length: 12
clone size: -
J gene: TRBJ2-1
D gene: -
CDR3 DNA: TGTGCCAGCAGCGAGCCGAGAGTTGAGCAGTTCTTC
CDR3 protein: CASSEPRVEQFF

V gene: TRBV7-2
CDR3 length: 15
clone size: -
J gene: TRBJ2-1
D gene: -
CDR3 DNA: TGTGCCAGCAGCTTTAGCGCGGGGAGAAACAATGAGCAGTTCTTC
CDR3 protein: CASSFSAGRNNEQFF

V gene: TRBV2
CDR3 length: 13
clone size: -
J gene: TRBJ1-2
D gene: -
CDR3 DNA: TGTGCCAGCAGTCCGGACGGAGGCTATGGCTACACCTTC
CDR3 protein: CASSPDGGYGYTF

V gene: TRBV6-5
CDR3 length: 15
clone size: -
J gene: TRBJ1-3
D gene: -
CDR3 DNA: TGTGCCAGCAGTTACTCGGGGACACCTGGAAACACCATATATTTT
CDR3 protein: CASSYSGTPGNTIYF

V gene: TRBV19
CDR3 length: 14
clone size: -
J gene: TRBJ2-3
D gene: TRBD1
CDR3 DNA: TGTGCCAGTAGTAACGCGCAGGGGGTGGTAACGCAGTATTTT
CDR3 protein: CASSNAQGVVTQYF

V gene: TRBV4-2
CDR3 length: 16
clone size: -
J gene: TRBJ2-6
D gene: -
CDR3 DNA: TGTGCCAGCAGCCAAGCGGGGGCTTATGGGGCCAACGTCCTGACTTTC
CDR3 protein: CASSQAGAYGANVLTF

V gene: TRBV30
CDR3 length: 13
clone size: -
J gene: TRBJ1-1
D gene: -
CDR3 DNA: TGTGCCTGGAGTCAGGGGCCCAACACTGAAGCTTTCTTT
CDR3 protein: CAWSQGPNTEAFF

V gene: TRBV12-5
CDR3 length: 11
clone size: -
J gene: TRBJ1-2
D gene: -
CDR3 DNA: TGTGCTAGTGGTTTCGACGGGGGCTACACCTTC
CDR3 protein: CASGFDGGYTF

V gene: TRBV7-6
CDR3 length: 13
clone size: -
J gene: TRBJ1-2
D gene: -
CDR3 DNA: TGTGCCAGCAGCTTAGAACAGAAGGGCGGCTACACCTTC
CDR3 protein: CASSLEQKGGYTF

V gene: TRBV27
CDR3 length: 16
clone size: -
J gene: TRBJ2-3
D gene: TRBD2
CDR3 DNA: TGTGCCAGCAGTTTATCCCGACTAGCGGGCACAGATACGCAGTATTTT
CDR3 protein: CASSLSRLAGTDTQYF

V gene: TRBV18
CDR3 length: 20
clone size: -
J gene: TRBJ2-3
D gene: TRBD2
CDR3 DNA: TGTGCCAGCTCACCCAAGACAGGGTTAACGACTAGCGGGAGGACAGATACGCAGTATTTT
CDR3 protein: CASSPKTGLTTSGRTDTQYF

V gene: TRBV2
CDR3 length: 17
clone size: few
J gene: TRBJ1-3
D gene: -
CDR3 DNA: TGTGCCAGCAGTGAACTGCGCGGCCCGGGGACTCAAAACACCATATATTTT
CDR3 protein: CASSELRGPGTQNTIYF

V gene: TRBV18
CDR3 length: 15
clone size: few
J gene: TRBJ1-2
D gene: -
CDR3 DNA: TGTGCCAGCTCACCCCTCTCGGGATTTAACTATGGCTACACCTTC
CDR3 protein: CASSPLSGFNYGYTF

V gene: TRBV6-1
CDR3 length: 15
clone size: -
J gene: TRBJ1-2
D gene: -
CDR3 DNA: TGTGCCAGCAGTGAAGAGAAGGGAGGGAACTATGGCTACACCTTC
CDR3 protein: CASSEEKGGNYGYTF

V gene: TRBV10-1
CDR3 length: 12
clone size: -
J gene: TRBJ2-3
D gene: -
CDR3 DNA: TGCGCCAGTCAGGGAGATGCTGATACGCAGTATTTT
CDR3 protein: CASQGDADTQYF